This TCR beta chain appears in the sequencing data of a study of CD8 T cells in ankylosing spondylitis listed by TCRdb under 2017. Context from the whole study: The study set out to find disease-linked TCR variants by profiling T cell receptor beta repertoires in ankylosing spondylitis patients and healthy donors. In total, the full study cohort was made up of roughly 110 healthy donors and 25 to 30 ankylosing spondylitis patients. Peripheral blood was sampled, and synovial fluid was also collected from ankylosing spondylitis patients.

Notes on this clonotype: It lacks a known antigen. No base quality values were provided; no much bigger clone lies one nucleotide off.

Sequencing used an Illumina HiSeq 2500. Quantitative 5'-RACE with molecular barcodes was the method used to prepare the TCR beta libraries. Per the original workflow: A new computational method based on a probabilistic model of VDJ rearrangement was used to identify disease-linked TCR variants. Starting from the raw public reads, TCRdb applied fastp trimming at Q25, assembled clones with MiXCR and retained in-frame beta chains. Each record represents a unique CDR3 protein, reported with the most common genes and DNA among its rows. The V and J calls and clone size are TCRdb's, not the authors'. Within this sample are about 160,000 distinct CDR3 sequences, with around a tenth of them counted one time only. Of the sample, about 15% is held by the ten largest clones. Findings and caveats that apply to the study as a whole: Some motif variants had previously been reported in the synovial fluid and blood of reactive arthritis patients, which suggests shared mechanisms of disease initiation. Blood from ankylosing spondylitis patients appeared to be characterized by a TCR beta motif made up of several highly homologous amino acid variants. The disease-linked clones were reported to be significantly enriched in matched synovial fluid samples from ankylosing spondylitis patients. In peripheral blood, the disease-linked clones were found at relatively low frequencies and had a CD8+ phenotype.

This TCR was sampled from a female donor with ankylosing spondylitis or in good health (not recorded which). Sequencing was performed on blood, either unsorted or a sorted T cell fraction (not recorded which).

In nucleotides, the sequence is TGTGCCTGGAGTGACACGGTACTAGCGGGAGGAAAGAACGAGCAGTACTTC. Protein translation: CAWSDTVLAGGKNEQYF. The chain joins TRBV30 to TRBJ2-7; 12 nucleotides in the junction match TRBD2. The CDR3 sequence holds 17 residues, the cysteine and phenylalanine included. This entry keeps only the CDR3 DNA: 51 bases, framed from base 1. In the germline V gene (reference sequence), CDR1 corresponds to GTSNPN and CDR2 to SVGIG. The V end gives up 1 base and the J end 5 bases, leaving 12 bases in the junction not matched to a gene.